Listed here are 11 T cell receptor beta chains from one sample, sequenced in a study of shared T cell receptors in the human thymus. Some clones are missing from TCRdb's copy, which holds only in-frame ones; the method was immunoSEQ multiplex PCR. The sample records hundreds of thousands of clones, approximately 78% being singletons. This sample also belongs to another study, concerning human thymus T cells.

Sequenced: thymocytes. The source of these receptors is a boy under three years old with a congenital heart defect.

Only one count was recorded for this clone. The chain has TRBV9 and TRBJ2-1, with 8 bases matching TRBD2. V lost 4 bases, J lost 6 bases, and 12 bases stayed unmatched. This CDR3 region has 16 residues. In germline, CDR1 is SGDLS, CDR2 YYNGEE. CDR3: CASSPTGTSGRNEQFF. In DNA form, the CDR3 reads TGTGCCAGCAGCCCGACCGGGACTAGTGGTCGCAATGAGCAGTTCTTC.

The chain is built from TRBV10-3 and TRBJ2-5; maybe TRBD2 (5 bases). The CDR3 loop spans 12 amino acids. V lost 7 bases to trimming and J lost 1 base, with 7 bases between them. Germline V gene sequence: CDR1 ENHRY, CDR2 SYGVKD. The CDR3 bases are TGTGCCATCATAGAGGGCCAAGAGACCCAGTACTTC. This sequence encodes CAIIEGQETQYF.

The V and J genes are TRBV11-2 and TRBJ2-6; D remains unclear. V was cut by 5 bases and J by 7 bases, with 21 bases left in between. Germline loops: CDR1 SGHAT, CDR2 FQNNGV. The CDR3 extends over 17 amino acids. CDR3 residues: CASSPRPEPLGANVLTF. The CDR3 DNA follows: TGTGCCAGCAGCCCAAGACCCGAACCTCTGGGCGCCAACGTCCTGACTTTC.

The V and J genes are TRBV7-9 and TRBJ1-2; weak D call: TRBD1 (6 bases). The CDR3 is 14 amino acids. CDR1 is SEHNR and CDR2 is FQNEAQ in the germline V gene (reference sequence). The ends were cut back, 0 bases at V and 4 bases at J, with 9 bases in the middle. The CDR3, as DNA: TGTGCCAGCAGCTTAGCGGGGGCAGCCTATGGCTACACCTTC. Protein sequence: CASSLAGAAYGYTF.

This chain links TRBV27 with TRBJ2-7, with 14 bases aligning to TRBD2. CDR3 length: 15 residues. CDR1 MNHEY and CDR2 SMNVEV come from the germline V gene (reference sequence). The V gene end was trimmed by 6 bases and the J gene end by 3 bases; junction bases not matched to a gene: 4. The CDR3 is CASRPGTSGSYEQYF. Here the CDR3 DNA reads TGTGCCAGCAGACCCGGGACTAGCGGGAGCTACGAGCAGTACTTC.

A remark on this clone: No conserved phenylalanine or tryptophan ends this CDR3, so it is likely a read error. No DNA is shown, since the ends of the CDR3 on it are uncertain; the CDR3 is the one TCRdb lists. The CDR3 loop reads CASSLDRESAL. The V gene is TRBV11-3, the J gene TRBJ2-7; the table gives TRBD2 as D, unverified against the DNA. CDR1 is SGHNT and CDR2 is YENEEA in the germline V gene. The CDR3 sequence runs 11 residues, both termini included.

This chain links TRBV4-3 with TRBJ2-7; 8 bases match TRBD1. Germline CDR1 LGHNA, CDR2 YSLEER. The CDR3 extends over 15 amino acids. J gave up 0 bases and V 5 bases, and 6 bases lay outside the gene matches. CDR3 DNA sequence: TGCGCCAGCAGCACCCGACAGGGGCCCTCCTACGAGCAGTACTTC. Protein: CASSTRQGPSYEQYF.

The V call is TRBV19, the J call TRBJ1-4; 10 nucleotides align to TRBD1. Germline V gene data show CDR1 as LNHDA and CDR2 as SQIVND (reference sequence). Losses at the gene ends were 5 bases for V and 3 bases for J; bases not matched to a gene: 3. This CDR3 has 15 amino acids. The CDR3: CASSRQGAANEKLFF. In DNA form, the CDR3 reads TGTGCCAGTAGTCGACAGGGGGCGGCTAATGAAAAACTGTTTTTT. The complete variable domain, with remaining parts taken from reference TRBV19 and TRBJ1-4, reads DGGITQSPKYLFRKEGQNVTLSCEQNLNHDAMYWYRQDPGQGLRLIYYSQIVNDFQKGDIAEGYSVSREKKESFPLTVTSAQKNPTAFYLCASSRQGAANEKLFFGSGTQLSVL.

The chain couples TRBV19 to TRBJ2-7, with a weak D call TRBD1 (5 bases). Germline V gene lookup returns CDR1 LNHDA and CDR2 SQIVND (reference sequence). This CDR3 contains 14 residues. Trimming left V 7 bases short and J 0 bases short, with 13 bases between. The DNA of the CDR3 is TGTGCCAGTACCCCGACAGTCCCCTCCTACGAGCAGTACTTC. It is translated as CASTPTVPSYEQYF.

The V call is TRBV6-1, the J call TRBJ2-3; TRBD1 is a possible D gene (5 bases). Trimming shortened V by 1 base and J by 2 bases, and 13 bases separated the two germline ends. CDR3 length: 16 amino acids. Germline CDR1 MNHNS, CDR2 SASEGT. The CDR3, as DNA: TGTGCCAGCAGTGAAGTGCAGGGCGGTTTCACAGATACGCAGTATTTT. The encoded protein is CASSEVQGGFTDTQYF.

Only a few counts were recorded for this clone. The chain has TRBV7-2 and TRBJ2-1; no definite D call. The CDR3 has 16 amino acids. Trimming removed 5 bases at V and 8 bases at J, with 22 bases between. Germline CDR1 reads SGHTA; CDR2 reads FQGNSA. The CDR3 region has the DNA TGTGCCAGCAGCGCTAACGTAGGCGGAGTATGGGATGAGCAGTTCTTC. It is translated as CASSANVGGVWDEQFF.